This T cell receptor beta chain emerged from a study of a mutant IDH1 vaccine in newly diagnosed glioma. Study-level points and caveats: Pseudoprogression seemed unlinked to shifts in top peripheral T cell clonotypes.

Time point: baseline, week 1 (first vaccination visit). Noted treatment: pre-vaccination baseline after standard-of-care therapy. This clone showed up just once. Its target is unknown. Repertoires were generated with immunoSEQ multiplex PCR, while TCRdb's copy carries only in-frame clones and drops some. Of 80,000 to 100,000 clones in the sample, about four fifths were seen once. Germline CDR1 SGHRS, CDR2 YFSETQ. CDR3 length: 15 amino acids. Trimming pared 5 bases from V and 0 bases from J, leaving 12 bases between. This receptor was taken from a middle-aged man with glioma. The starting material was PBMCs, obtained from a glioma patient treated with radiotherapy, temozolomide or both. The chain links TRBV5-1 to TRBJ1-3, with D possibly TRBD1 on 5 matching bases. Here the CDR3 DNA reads TGCGCCAGCAGGCCTCCAGGGACCTCTGGAAACACCATATATTTT. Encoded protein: CASRPPGTSGNTIYF.